This T cell receptor beta chain is from a study of CD8+CD57+ T cells in acquired aplastic anemia. Overall study context: Recorded DNA amounts for sorted CD4+ and CD8+ cells had an average of approximately 3 ug.

Patients who underwent sequencing had shown CD8+CD57+ cell expansion by flow cytometry. Every patient presented with severe acquired aplastic anemia. Findings and caveats of the study: Statistical testing detected no significant gap in CD8+ Simpson's diversity between patients and controls.

Points on this clonotype: Its specificity is not known.

Looked up from germline, CDR1 is LGHDT and CDR2 is YNNKEL (reference sequence). The V gene lost 2 bases and the J gene lost 7 bases, with 11 bases spanning the gap. The CDR3 is 14 amino acids. CDR3 and TCR beta VDJ profiling relied on a genomic DNA template. MiXCR was run by TCRdb on the reads, yielding one entry per CDR3 protein. The sample includes 150,000 or so distinct CDR3 sequences, 40% to 55% of them seen just once. J is TRBJ1-4 and V is TRBV3-1; perhaps TRBD1 as D (5 bases). Source material: sorted CD4+, CD8+, or CD8+CD57+ T cells (not recorded which) from PBMCs. The receptor was isolated from a human donor with aplastic anemia. The DNA for the CDR3 is TGTGCCAGCAGCCAACCAGGGACGGCTGAAAAACTGTTTTTT. Translation: CASSQPGTAEKLFF.